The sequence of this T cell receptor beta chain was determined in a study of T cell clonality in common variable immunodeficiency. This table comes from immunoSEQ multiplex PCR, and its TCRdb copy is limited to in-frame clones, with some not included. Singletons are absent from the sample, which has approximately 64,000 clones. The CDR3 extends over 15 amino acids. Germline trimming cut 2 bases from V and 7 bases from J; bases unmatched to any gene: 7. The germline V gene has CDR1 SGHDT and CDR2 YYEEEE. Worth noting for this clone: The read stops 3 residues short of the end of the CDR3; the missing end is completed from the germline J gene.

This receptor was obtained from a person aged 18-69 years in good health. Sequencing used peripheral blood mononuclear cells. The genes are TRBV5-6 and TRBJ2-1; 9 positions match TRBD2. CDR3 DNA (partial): TGTGCCAGCAGCTTCGGGACTAGCTCCAGGAATGAG. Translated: CASSFGTSSRNE. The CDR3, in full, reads CASSFGTSSRNEQFF.